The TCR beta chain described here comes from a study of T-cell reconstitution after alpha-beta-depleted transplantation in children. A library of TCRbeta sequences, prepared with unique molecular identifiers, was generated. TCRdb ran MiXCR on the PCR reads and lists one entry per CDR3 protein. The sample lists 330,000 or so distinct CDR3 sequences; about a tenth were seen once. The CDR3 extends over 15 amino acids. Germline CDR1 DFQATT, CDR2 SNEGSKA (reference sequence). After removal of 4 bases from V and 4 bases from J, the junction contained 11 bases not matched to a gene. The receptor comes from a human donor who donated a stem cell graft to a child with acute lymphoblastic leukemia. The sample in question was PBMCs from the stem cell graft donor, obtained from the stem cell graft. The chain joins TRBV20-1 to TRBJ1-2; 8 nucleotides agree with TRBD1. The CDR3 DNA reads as TGCAGTGCTAAGGCAGGGGGCCCTGGATTCTATGGCTACACCTTC. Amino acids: CSAKAGGPGFYGYTF.